This TCR beta chain was sequenced for a study of cytomegalovirus exposure and HLA in healthy donors (dated by TCRdb to about 2017). As for the study more broadly: According to an earlier analysis of around 600 of the donors, about 180 million T cells yielded some 110 million unique TCR beta sequences and about 280 Gb of sequence data. Roughly 300 gigabases of sequencing data and 70 million to 85 million unique TCR sequences were included in an early release covering about 620 HLA-typed donors. Of the 300 to 500 genotyped donors, 81% were placed in the genetic ancestry cluster associated with self-reported Caucasian donors. The study aimed to test whether cataloging public T cell receptors could reveal signatures of past pathogen exposure. Using immunosequencing, the study profiled T cell repertoires from 500 to 800 subjects and related those repertoires to cytomegalovirus serostatus. In addition to the first cohort of 500 to 850 subjects, a separate validation cohort of about 120 different subjects was used. To predict cytomegalovirus infection status, the study combined high-throughput TCR immunosequencing, statistical association of individual TCRs with disease status, and machine learning. To study patterns of TCR occurrence, a later analysis re-analyzed previously published TCR beta repertoires from 666 donors and added high-resolution HLA genotyping. Rather than using new phenotypic data, the later analysis identified candidate immune exposures from TCR beta sequences and from how often those sequences occurred across donors. To decide whether each TCR beta V gene segment behaved as functional or pseudogenic, an earlier analysis of some 600 of the donors relied on high-throughput TCR beta sequencing. Donor age, sex, ethnicity and CMV serostatus were collected together with the repertoire data. A later genetic analysis took genome-wide SNP genotypes for about 55% of the roughly 670 donors and used that subset as a discovery cohort. Every repertoire in the discovery cohort had been generated on one and the same sequencing platform. HLA typing covered class I and class II loci at four-digit resolution. Typing coverage differed by locus: A, B, C, DRB1 and DQB1 were typed in roughly 629-640 donors, DQA1 in approximately 520, DPA1 in around 610, and DPB1 in 450 to 490. Because of strong linkage in the cohort, five DR-DQ haplotypes were treated as single units for association and clustering. On average, roughly 250,000 unique TCR beta nucleotide sequences were sequenced per donor among some 420 genotyped donors of the cohort, with roughly 19% of those sequences being non-productive.

The V end loses 0 bases and the J end loses 5 bases, and a stretch of 10 bases separates them. Spanning cysteine to phenylalanine, the CDR3 consists of 14 amino acids. Only the CDR3 region is kept as DNA, spanning 42 bases read in frame from base 1. CDR1 and CDR2 (LNHNV, YYDKDF) derive from the germline V gene (reference sequence). The cohort consisted of approximately 690 healthy bone marrow donors. All cohort members were sampled while nominally healthy, although unrecorded immune exposures were likely present. The donor tested CMV seronegative, placing the donor among the 350 or so seronegative members of the cohort. Each donor provided a peripheral blood sample, and peripheral blood mononuclear cells were used for TCR beta sequencing. The Qiagen DNeasy Blood Extraction Kit was used to extract genomic DNA from the blood cell samples. General conclusions and limits of the study: Compared with the approximately 670-donor mean, donors in an Asian-associated ancestry cluster had fewer N-insertions in productive TCRs, according to a later genetic analysis. Because some donors lacked HLA typing at each locus, the association tests relied only on the typed subset. Three of the identified cytomegalovirus-associated TCR beta chains were confirmed in vitro to be specific for cytomegalovirus antigens. Correlated functional status among segregating V segments might reflect linkage disequilibrium, but an unknown experimental factor could not be ruled out. The study listed 150 to 200 TCR beta chains as associated with cytomegalovirus. While some public TCRs were present in many individuals, most TCR sequences turned up only very rarely across donors. About 17 rarely observed V segments, including chromosome 9 orphons, were excluded from the earlier analysis of almost 600 of the donors because counts were too low. Roughly uniform sequencing depth across donors was assumed in presence/absence analyses, although this assumption may not hold. A later analysis associated about 16,000 TCR beta sequences with specific HLA alleles at a false discovery rate of 0.05. Some IMGT-functional V segments, including TRBV6-2 and TRBV6-3, could not be told apart with the 87-base-pair reads, so those segments were excluded. A cluster of highly shared sequence variants was judged likely to represent a technical artifact of the sequencing pipeline. A later analysis found that most CMV-associated TCR beta chains appeared HLA-restricted, with HLA associations seemingly driven largely by CMV exposure. In a later analysis, the rate of TCR association differed among HLA loci, with DRB1 alleles having the most associated TCRs and HLA-C alleles having the fewest. Cytomegalovirus status was reported to be diagnosed by the classifier with high specificity and sensitivity in both the original and validation cohorts. The authors suggested that the approach could potentially be generalized to other disease states and immunological phenotypes. In a later analysis, HLA-associated TCR beta chains were found to be more clonally expanded and to have lower generation probabilities than equally common non-associated chains. Immune exposure information for the cohort was limited to CMV serostatus. V-gene and J-gene trimming of TCR beta chains was associated with a missense DCLRE1C variant in a later genetic analysis, and the association was replicated in an independent cohort. A further reported finding was that TCR beta sequences accurately predicted the HLA-A and HLA-B alleles for most subjects in the first cohort. Broadly in line with IMGT annotations, most TCR beta V segments showed up in productive rearrangements about 87% or about 30% of the time in an earlier analysis of 587 of the donors. The cohort was sequenced for TCR beta chains only, and without alpha or paired-chain data the features that could be detected were limited. According to a later analysis, parvovirus B19, influenza, CMV and Epstein-Barr virus appeared linked to several top co-occurrence clusters. When HLA alleles, especially DR and DQ, strongly co-occurred, TCR associations were difficult to assign to individual alleles.

Receptors were amplified or captured by the immunoSEQ multiplex PCR assay. The multiplex PCR relied on a mix of 60 forward primers for TCR Vbeta segments and 13 reverse primers for TCR Jbeta segments. The CDR3 region of rearranged TCR beta genes was amplified from genomic DNA with a multiplex PCR assay. Amplified TCR beta libraries were sequenced as 87-base-pair reads on the Illumina HiSeq System. The published analysis was carried out like this. A later analysis tallied 75 million to 95 million unique TCR beta chains across the 666 repertoires, and around 10 million of those chains were shared by two or more donors. To remove PCR and sequencing errors, raw reads were error-corrected and collapsed into unique sequences using a nearest-neighbor algorithm that merged closely related sequences. CDR3 sequences were aligned to IMGT reference sequences to assign V, D and J gene segments. For a sequence to be retained, a match of at least six nucleotides to both a V gene segment and a J gene segment was required. A rearrangement was called productive if the CDR3 had no stop codons and remained in frame with V and J, and every other rearrangement was called non-productive. Following IMGT convention, CDR3 was defined as the stretch from the second conserved V-encoded cysteine to the conserved J-encoded phenylalanine. The earlier analysis of some 550 of the donors excluded any sequence lacking an unambiguous match to a single V gene segment. In an earlier analysis of approximately 610 of the donors, V segments were called functional above 56.7% productive rearrangements and were called segregating when the between-donor standard deviation exceeded 5%. To diagnose cytomegalovirus status from the catalog of TCR beta chain sequences, a statistical classification framework was built. In a later analysis, V and J genes were assigned by comparing TCR nucleotide sequences against IMGT/GENE-DB human TR gene sequences. A later analysis assigned CDR3 sequences and most-parsimonious VDJ recombination scenarios with the TCRdist pipeline. In a later analysis, each TCR beta chain was defined by its CDR3 amino acid sequence together with its V-gene family, and reads lacking a unique V-gene family were excluded. To address suspected cross-contamination and a sequencing artifact, a later analysis removed several hundred highly shared, low-generation-probability nucleotide sequences. A later analysis calculated a clonal expansion index for each public chain from normalized within-repertoire ranks of inferred template counts. A later analysis computed generation probabilities with a VDJ recombination model fitted to out-of-frame rearrangements, and checked the results against IGoR. Hypergeometric tests were used in a later analysis to score TCR-TCR, TCR-HLA and TCR-CMV co-occurrence, with a repertoire-size bias correction applied to the TCR pairs. To estimate false discovery rates, a later analysis permuted the HLA or CMV assignments 20 times. In a later analysis, co-occurring TCRs were grouped with DBSCAN, and TCRdist sequence similarity was added when clustering was performed within HLA-allele-positive subsets. Repertoires with fewer than 30,000 or more than 120,000 public chains, plus five repertoires with anomalous nucleotide sharing, were excluded from co-occurrence clustering. This immuneACCESS table, as held by TCRdb, lists in-frame sequences with V and J called but not all clones. Of the missing ones, under half trace to an unresolved V gene in checked studies; the others have no known cause. Clonal size and the V and J genes are those of that table, whereas D and trimming came from the DNA. The sample table shows approximately 240,000 clones, and around four fifths are seen once. The top ten clonotypes cover approximately 0.5% of the sample.

Details on this clone: The clone's antigen remains unknown. No much larger clone exists at a distance of one base, and base qualities are not known.

Material: PBMCs. The V and J segments used are TRBV15 and TRBJ2-5; TRBD1 is a weak D gene call, 5 bases matching. The sequence was obtained from a woman between 40 and 50 years old in good health and CMV-seronegative. CDR3 region: CATSRDKGYETQYF. The DNA sequence follows: TGTGCCACCAGCAGAGATAAGGGGTACGAGACCCAGTACTTC.